These 2 T cell receptor beta chains were all obtained from the same sample, sequenced in a study of OX40 agonist ivuxolimab in advanced cancers. Profiling relied on immunoSEQ multiplex PCR, and the TCRdb table lists in-frame clones only, not all of them. The table lists tens of thousands of clones, about 84% of them singletons, with 20% to 30% in the top ten. The source was CD4+ or CD8+ T cells sorted from blood, collected in a trial of the OX40 agonist ivuxolimab. The origin of the receptors is an adult with an advanced solid tumor such as melanoma, head and neck, liver or kidney cancer.

The chain links TRBV5-5 to TRBJ2-1; TRBD2 matches at 8 bases. Germline values: CDR1 SGHKS, CDR2 YYEKEE (reference sequence). V lost 2 bases and J lost 7; bases outside the gene matches: 20. The CDR3 loop spans 19 amino acids. This CDR3 is CASSFAGRVVPGFQNEQFF. The CDR3, as DNA: TGTGCCAGCAGCTTTGCCGGGAGGGTTGTTCCGGGGTTTCAAAATGAGCAGTTCTTC.

This clone was detected once. J is TRBJ2-3 and V is TRBV29-1; D ambiguous. The CDR3 covers 14 residues. The germline V gene encodes CDR1 SQVTM and CDR2 ANQGSEA. Trimming left V 5 bases short and J 0 bases short, with 12 bases between. The CDR3 DNA reads as TGCAGCGTTCTGCTGGCGACTAGCACAGATACGCAGTATTTT. It yields the protein CSVLLATSTDTQYF.